This entry describes one TCR beta chain. Its cognate antigen is unknown. The same CDR3 can be traced to other DNA sequences in this sample. The sample belongs to a study of cytomegalovirus exposure and HLA in healthy donors. PCR involved 60 Vbeta and 13 Jbeta primers. Generated by immunoSEQ multiplex PCR, the TCRdb table keeps only in-frame clones and is missing some. The table shows some 150,000 clones, with 83% occurring only once. General study points: A likely sequencing artifact accounted for one observed cluster of highly shared sequence variants. Among TCR sequences, most were rare, though some public TCRs appeared in many donors.

Deletions cut 0 bases from V and 0 bases from J, with 6 bases between. The CDR3 is made up of 14 amino acids. CDR1 is LGHNA and CDR2 is YSLEER in the germline V gene. The sequencing input was PBMCs. The TCR originated in a man aged 35 to 55 in good health and CMV-seronegative. This chain links TRBV4-3 with TRBJ2-7, with TRBD1 as a possible D gene (6 bases). CDR3 residues: CASSQDRGSYEQYF. The CDR3 DNA reads TGCGCCAGCAGCCAAGACAGGGGCTCCTACGAGCAGTACTTC.